This TCR beta chain was recorded in a study of blood T cell repertoires in COVID-19. Study-wide context: There were acute and convalescent COVID-19 samples, and they came from the United States, Italy and Spain. The cDNA or gDNA used as material had been derived from T cells, B-cell-depleted T cells, or PBMCs.

Seattle enrolled patients during active infection and tracked them longitudinally. This CDR3 spans 13 amino acids. V was cut by 3 bases and J by 4 bases, with 9 bases left in between. Germline CDR1 ENHRY, CDR2 SYGVKD. Per the authors' pipeline: Nucleated cell counts were estimated from reference gene primer amplification. Libraries were prepared by immunoSEQ multiplex PCR; TCRdb keeps only in-frame clonotypes and omits some of them. The DNA was the basis for D and trimming; V, J and clone size are from that table. The sample lists approximately 300,000 clones; 85% to 90% were seen once. This clonotype originated in a woman aged 25 to 45 with COVID-19, enrolled during active disease. The chain carries TRBV10-3 and TRBJ1-1; maybe TRBD1 (5 bases). The sample consisted of peripheral blood. CDR3 coding DNA: TGTGCCATCAGTGACCCCAGGGCCACTGAAGCTTTCTTT. This codes for CAISDPRATEAFF.